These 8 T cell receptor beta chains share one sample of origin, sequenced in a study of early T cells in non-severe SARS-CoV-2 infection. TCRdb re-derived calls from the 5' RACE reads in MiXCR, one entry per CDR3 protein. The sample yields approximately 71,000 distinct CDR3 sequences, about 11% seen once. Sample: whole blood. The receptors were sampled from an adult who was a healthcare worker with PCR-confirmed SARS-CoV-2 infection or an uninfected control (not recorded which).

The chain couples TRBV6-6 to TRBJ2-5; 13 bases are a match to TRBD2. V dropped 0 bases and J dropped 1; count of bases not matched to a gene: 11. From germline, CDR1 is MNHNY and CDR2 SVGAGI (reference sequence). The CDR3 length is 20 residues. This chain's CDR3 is CASSYSISLAGGPVQETQYF. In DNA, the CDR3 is TGTGCCAGCAGTTACTCGATTTCACTAGCGGGAGGGCCGGTCCAAGAGACCCAGTACTTC.

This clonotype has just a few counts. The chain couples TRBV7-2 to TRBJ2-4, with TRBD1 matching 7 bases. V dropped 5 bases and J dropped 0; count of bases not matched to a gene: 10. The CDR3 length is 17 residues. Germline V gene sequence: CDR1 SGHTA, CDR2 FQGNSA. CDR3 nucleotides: TGTGCCAGCAGCGCACGGGGACAGAGACTAGCCAAAAACATTCAGTACTTC. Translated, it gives CASSARGQRLAKNIQYF.

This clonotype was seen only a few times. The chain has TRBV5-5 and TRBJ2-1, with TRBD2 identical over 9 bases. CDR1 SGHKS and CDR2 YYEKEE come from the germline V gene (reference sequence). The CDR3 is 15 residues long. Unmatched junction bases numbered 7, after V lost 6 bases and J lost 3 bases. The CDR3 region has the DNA TGTGCCAGCAACCAAGCGGGAGGACTCTACAATGAGCAGTTCTTC. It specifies CASNQAGGLYNEQFF.

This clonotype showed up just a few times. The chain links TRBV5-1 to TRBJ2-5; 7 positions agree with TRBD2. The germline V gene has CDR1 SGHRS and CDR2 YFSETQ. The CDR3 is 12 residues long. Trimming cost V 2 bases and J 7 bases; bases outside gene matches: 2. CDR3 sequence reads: CASSFSGGTQYF. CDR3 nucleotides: TGCGCCAGCAGCTTCTCGGGGGGGACCCAGTACTTC.

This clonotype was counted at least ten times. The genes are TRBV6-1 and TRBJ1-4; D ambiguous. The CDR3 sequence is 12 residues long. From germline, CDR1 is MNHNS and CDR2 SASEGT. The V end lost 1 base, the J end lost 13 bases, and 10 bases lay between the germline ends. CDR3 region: CASSEVSGRLFF. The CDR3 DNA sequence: TGTGCCAGCAGTGAAGTTTCGGGTAGACTGTTTTTT.

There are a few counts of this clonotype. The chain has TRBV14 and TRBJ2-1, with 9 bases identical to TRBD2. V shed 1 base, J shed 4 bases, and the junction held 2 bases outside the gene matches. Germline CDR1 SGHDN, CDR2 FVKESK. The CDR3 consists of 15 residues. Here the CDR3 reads CASSQAAGGYNEQFF. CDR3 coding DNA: TGTGCCAGCAGCCAAGCAGCGGGAGGATACAATGAGCAGTTCTTC.

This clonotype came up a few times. The CDR3, as DNA: TGCAGTGCTAGGGGGCGGGAGAATTCACCCCTCCACTTT. Translated: CSARGRENSPLHF. The rearrangement joins TRBV20-1 to TRBJ1-6; D perhaps matches TRBD1 (5 bases). The V and J ends lost 3 bases and 7 bases respectively, with 10 bases between them. This CDR3 has 13 amino acids. Germline CDR1 DFQATT, CDR2 SNEGSKA (reference sequence).

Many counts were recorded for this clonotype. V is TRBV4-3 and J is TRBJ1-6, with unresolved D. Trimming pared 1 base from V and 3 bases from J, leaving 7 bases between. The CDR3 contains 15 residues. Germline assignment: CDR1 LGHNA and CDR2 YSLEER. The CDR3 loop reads CASSQVVSYNSPLHF. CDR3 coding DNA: TGCGCCAGCAGCCAAGTAGTCAGCTATAATTCACCCCTCCACTTT.